Below, 11 T cell receptor beta chains from the same sample are listed, as sequenced in a study of molecular identifiers for immune sequencing clone quantification. TCRdb used MiXCR to reprocess the PCR reads, holding one entry per CDR3 protein. The data show 60,000 to 70,000 distinct CDR3 sequences, about a fifth seen once. Sequenced input: naive CD8+ T cells from blood, with Jurkat cell RNA spiked in. The subset denotes: FACS-sorted CD8+CD4-CCR7+CD45RA+ naive T cells. Receptors were obtained from a human donor in good health. Some libraries in this study had Jurkat cell RNA spiked in.

This clonotype was counted a single time. A single base separates this from a much larger clone, so it may be a read error. The chain has TRBV2 and TRBJ2-7; D unclear. The ends were cut back, 8 bases at V and 4 bases at J, with 18 bases in the middle. From germline, CDR1 is SNHLY and CDR2 FYNNEI. The CDR3 has 14 residues. The CDR3 protein is CASALRAVPYEQYF. As DNA, the CDR3 is TGTGCCAGCGCCCTAAGGGCAGTACCTTACGAGCAGTACTTC. Full variable domain (rest looked up from reference TRBV2 and TRBJ2-7): EPEVTQTPSHQVTQMGQEVILRCVPISNHLYFYWYRQILGQKVEFLVSFYNNEISEKSEIFDDQFSVERPDGSNFTLKIRSTKLEDSAMYFCASALRAVPYEQYFGPGTRLTVT.

At least ten counts were recorded for this clonotype. The V and J genes are TRBV7-9 and TRBJ1-1; D is uncertain. Germline loops: CDR1 SEHNR, CDR2 FQNEAQ (reference sequence). This CDR3 region has 12 residues. Trimming left V 5 bases short and J 4 bases short, with 8 bases between. The CDR3 sequence is CASSVVRTEAFF. CDR3 DNA sequence: TGTGCCAGCAGCGTGGTGCGCACTGAAGCTTTCTTT.

Notes on this clonotype: A much larger clone is a single base away; this may be a read error. The chain joins TRBV20-1 to TRBJ1-1; D is unclear. This CDR3 contains 10 residues. V gave up 6 bases and J gave up 13 bases, with 15 bases separating them. Germline loops: CDR1 DFQATT, CDR2 SNEGSKA (reference sequence). The CDR3 DNA sequence: TGCAGTGCCCGGATACCGGAGGTTTTCTTT. Encoded protein: CSARIPEVFF.

The chain combines TRBV7-9 with TRBJ2-7; 7 positions agree with TRBD2. This CDR3 has 16 amino acids. Trimming removed 5 bases from V and 9 bases from J; junction bases left unmatched: 19. Germline values: CDR1 SEHNR, CDR2 FQNEAQ (reference sequence). In nucleotides, the CDR3 is TGTGCCAGCAGCGCTGTACCGGGACTATCAACGAACGTGCAGTACTTC. Translated: CASSAVPGLSTNVQYF.

The chain links TRBV14 to TRBJ2-3; weak D call: TRBD1 (6 bases). Germline CDR1 is SGHDN and CDR2 is FVKESK. The V end was cut by 4 bases, the J end by 2 bases, with 19 bases between. The CDR3 consists of 17 residues. As DNA, the CDR3 is TGTGCCAGCAGCCCCGGACAGACGAAAACATACACAGATACGCAGTATTTT. Translated: CASSPGQTKTYTDTQYF.

This chain connects TRBV7-3 to TRBJ2-1; TRBD1 is a possible D gene (6 bases). Germline CDR1 SGHTA, CDR2 FQGTGA. The CDR3 extends over 15 amino acids. V lost 5 bases and J 0 bases, leaving 11 bases between the germline ends. CDR3 sequence (DNA): TGTGCCAGCAGCGAGGGGGTGGGCTCCTACAATGAGCAGTTCTTC. Its protein is CASSEGVGSYNEQFF.

In this sample, this clonotype turned up many times. The gene calls are TRBV7-8 and TRBJ2-7; 10 bases agree with TRBD2. V shed 6 bases, J shed 5 bases, and the junction held 10 bases outside the gene matches. There are 15 residues in the CDR3. The V gene's germline CDR1 is SGHVS and CDR2 FQNEAQ. CDR3 sequence: CASSPIAGGTHEQYF. Written as DNA, the CDR3 is TGTGCCAGCAGTCCCATAGCGGGAGGAACCCACGAGCAGTACTTC.

With respect to this clonotype: With a much larger clone just one base away, this may be a read error. The chain uses TRBV28 and TRBJ1-1, with 7 bases that match TRBD1. Germline V gives CDR1 MDHEN, CDR2 SYDVKM. The CDR3 runs 14 residues. CDR3 in amino acids: CASSFRGGGTETFF. CDR3 coding DNA: TGTGCCAGCAGTTTTAGAGGGGGCGGCACTGAAACTTTCTTT.

A remark on this clonotype: The CDR3 carries no conserved terminal phenylalanine or tryptophan, so it likely arises from a read error. The J gene is TRBJ1-1, the V gene TRBV12-3 or TRBV12-4; no firm D call. V gave up 6 bases and J gave up 3 bases, with 17 bases separating them. This CDR3 comprises 15 residues. The CDR3, as DNA: TGTGCCAGCAGCCACCTCAATATCATGGACACTGAAGCTTTCTCT. It translates to CASSHLNIMDTEAFS.

In regard to this clonotype: A single base separates this from a much larger clone, so it may be a read error. The rearrangement uses TRBV19 and TRBJ2-1; 10 bases are shared with TRBD2. Germline V gives CDR1 LNHDA, CDR2 SQIVND (reference sequence). The length of the CDR3 is 16 residues. This CDR3 is CASSIPSLAGVTPASF. DNA for the CDR3: TGTGCCAGTAGTATACCGTCCCTAGCGGGAGTTACGCCGGCGTCCTTC.

Points on this clonotype: Without the conserved terminal phenylalanine or tryptophan, this CDR3 likely stems from a read error. V usage is TRBV10-3 and J usage is TRBJ2-1; 8 positions agree with TRBD2. The CDR3 length is 13 residues. The trim removed 8 bases at V and 3 bases at J, leaving 3 bases unmatched. Germline V gene data show CDR1 as ENHRY and CDR2 as SYGVKD. The CDR3 nucleotides are TGTGCCATCTCGGGGGGGAACTACAATGAGCAGTTCATC. Protein product: CAISGGNYNEQFI.